This T cell receptor (beta chain) comes out of a study of T cell repertoires in cytomegalovirus infection. TCRdb passed the reads through MiXCR, listing each CDR3 protein once. This table holds around 900,000 distinct CDR3 sequences, more than 25% found once. The CDR3 consists of 15 residues. Germline V gene lookup returns CDR1 LNHDA and CDR2 SQIVND (reference sequence). Trimming left V 0 bases short and J 6 bases short, with 11 bases between. Details on this clonotype: Its antigen is as yet unknown.

The chain links TRBV19 to TRBJ2-2; no reliable D call. Sequencing used cultured CD8+ T cells from PBMCs, obtained from culture after CMV antigen stimulation. The TCR sequence derives from a human donor in good health (CMV status not recorded). Some clones in this sample may be carry-over from other donors' samples. In DNA form, the CDR3 reads TGTGCCAGTAGTATAGATACCATACCACCCGGGGAGCTGTTTTTT. It encodes CASSIDTIPPGELFF.